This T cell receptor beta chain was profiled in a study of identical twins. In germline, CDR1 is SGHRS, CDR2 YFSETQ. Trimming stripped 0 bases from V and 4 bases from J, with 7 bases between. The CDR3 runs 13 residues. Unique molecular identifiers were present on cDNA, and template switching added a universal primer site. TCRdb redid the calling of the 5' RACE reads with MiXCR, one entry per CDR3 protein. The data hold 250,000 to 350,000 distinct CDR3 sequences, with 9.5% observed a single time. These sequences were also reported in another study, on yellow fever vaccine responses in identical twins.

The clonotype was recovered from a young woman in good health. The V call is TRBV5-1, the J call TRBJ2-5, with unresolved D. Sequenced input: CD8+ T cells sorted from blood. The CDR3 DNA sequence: TGCGCCAGCAGCTTGGTTCTATCAGAGACCCAGTACTTC. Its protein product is CASSLVLSETQYF. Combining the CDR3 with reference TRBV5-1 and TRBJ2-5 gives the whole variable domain KAGVTQTPRYLIKTRGQQVTLSCSPISGHRSVSWYQQTPGQGLQFLFEYFSETQRNKGNFPGRFSGRQFSNSRSEMNVSTLELGDSALYLCASSLVLSETQYFGPGTRLLVL.